The text below deals with one TCR beta chain. The specificity of this receptor is unknown. There are no base qualities to consult, and no much larger clone falls within one base. Blood samples for TCR beta sequencing were provided by related transplant donors. Nuclei Lysis Solution was used to extract genomic DNA from fresh or cryopreserved unfractionated peripheral blood mononuclear cells. The data are from a study of T cell clonotyping in hematopoietic cell transplantation (dated by TCRdb to the early 2020s). General notes on the study: In the study, some 140 blood samples were gathered from 35 to 45 consecutive transplant recipients and their related donors. Patient recruitment ran from 2015 to early 2017, and follow-up continued until late 2020 or death.

Study-wide findings and limitations: After transplant, TCR diversity in recipients dropped, and pathologically expanded clonotypes climbed progressively between day 30 and day 180. Overlap with donor repertoires was found for only a small fraction of recipient repertoires, with over 95% found to appear de novo at the given depth. Broader posttransplant TCR repertoire diversity was predicted by donor and pretransplant recipient Inverse Simpson Index values. The sample size was limited, and because cells were not sorted, the contributions of CD4 and CD8 repertoires could not be separated.

The immunoSEQ assay, a bias-controlled multiplex PCR with V- and J-specific primers, was used to amplify TCR beta CDR3 regions from genomic DNA. A second PCR step added a proprietary barcode and Illumina adapter sequences to the CDR3 amplicons. CDR3 libraries were sequenced on an Illumina MiSeq instrument. The study's processing was this. immunoSEQ Analyzer 3.0 was used for export and quality control, with R Bioconductor and Immunarch used for downstream analyses. Repertoire metrics were calculated using only productive rearrangements within the normalized downsampled data set. In the normalized cohort, a clonotype counted as pathologically expanded if the clonotype was larger than 5 templates. The Inverse Simpson Index was used to measure repertoire diversity. To capture all clonotypes, CMV-specificity analyses were performed on the non-normalized data set. As stored in TCRdb, this immuneACCESS dataset retains in-frame rearrangements with V and J assigned. A fraction of the clones does not appear; measured against another copy, unresolved V genes explain less than half of the discrepancy, and the remainder lacks a known reason. V, J and clone size derive from that table, while D and trimming were established from the DNA sequence. The sample table records 15,000 to 20,000 clones; 75% to 90% of these occur just once. The ten largest clones take up around 4.4% of the sample.

V sheds 7 bases and J sheds 1 base, leaving 11 bases between their ends. The CDR3 holds 14 amino acids from the cysteine to the phenylalanine. CDR3 DNA only is kept here, 42 bases in frame from base 1. Per the germline V gene, MDHEN is the CDR1 and SYDVKM is the CDR2. This chain joins TRBV28 to TRBJ1-3; D gene: possibly TRBD1, on 6 matching bases. Sequenced: peripheral blood mononuclear cells. This receptor was obtained from a middle-aged woman in good health. Some clones in this sample may be carry-over from other donors' samples. The CDR3 here reads CASTLGGSGNTIYF. The DNA sequence is TGTGCCAGCACCCTAGGGGGGTCTGGAAACACCATATATTTT.